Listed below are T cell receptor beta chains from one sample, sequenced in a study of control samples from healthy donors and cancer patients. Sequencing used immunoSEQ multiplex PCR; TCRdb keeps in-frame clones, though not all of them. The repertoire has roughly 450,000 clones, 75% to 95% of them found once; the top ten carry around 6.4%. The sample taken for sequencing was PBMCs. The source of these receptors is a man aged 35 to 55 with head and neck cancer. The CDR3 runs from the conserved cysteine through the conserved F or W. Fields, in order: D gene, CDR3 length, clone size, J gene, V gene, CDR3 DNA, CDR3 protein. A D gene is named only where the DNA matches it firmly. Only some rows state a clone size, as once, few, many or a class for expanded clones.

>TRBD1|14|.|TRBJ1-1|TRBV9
TGTGCCAGCAGCGTAGTGGCAGGGGGCACTGAAGCTTTCTTT
CASSVVAGGTEAFF
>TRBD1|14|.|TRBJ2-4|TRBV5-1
TGCGCCAGCAGCTTGGTGGCAGGGGGAAACATTCAGTACTTC
CASSLVAGGNIQYF
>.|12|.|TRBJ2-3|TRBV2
TGTGCCAGCAGTGTTCGCACAGATACGCAGTATTTT
CASSVRTDTQYF
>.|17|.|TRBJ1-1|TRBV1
TGCACCAGCAGCCGGCTACCGGGACACCCCACGAACACTGAAGCTTTCTTT
CTSSRLPGHPTNTEAFF
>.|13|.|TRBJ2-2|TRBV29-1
TGCAGCGGTGGCCAGGGCGACACCGGGGAGCTGTTTTTT
CSGGQGDTGELFF
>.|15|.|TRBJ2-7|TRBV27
TGTGCCAGCAGTTTTTATTCCCAAAACTCCTACGAGCAGTACTTC
CASSFYSQNSYEQYF
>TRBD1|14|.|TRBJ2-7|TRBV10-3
TGTGCCATCAGTCTCCGGGACAGGGTAAACGAGCAGTACTTC
CAISLRDRVNEQYF
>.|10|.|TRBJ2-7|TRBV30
TGTGCCTGGGGTAACTACGAGCAGTACTTC
CAWGNYEQYF
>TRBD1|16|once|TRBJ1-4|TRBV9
TGTGCCAGCAGCGTAGGGACAGGGTCCACTAATGAAAAACTGTTTTTT
CASSVGTGSTNEKLFF
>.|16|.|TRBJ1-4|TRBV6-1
TGTGCCAGCAGTGAAGCGTCGGGGCGATTTAATGAAAAACTGTTTTTT
CASSEASGRFNEKLFF
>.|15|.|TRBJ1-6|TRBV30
TGTGCCTGGAGTGTAGACACCTCTATAAATTCACCCCTCCACTTT
CAWSVDTSINSPLHF
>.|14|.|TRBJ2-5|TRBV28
TGTGCCAGCAGACTCGGAACAGGGAGCGTGACCCAGTACTTC
CASRLGTGSVTQYF
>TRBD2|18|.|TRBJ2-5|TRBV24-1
TGTGCCACCAGTGATTTCAAGATAGGACTAGCGGCGAAAGAGACCCAGTACTTC
CATSDFKIGLAAKETQYF
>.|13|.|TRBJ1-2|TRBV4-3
TGCGCCAGCAGCCAAGACAGGATATATGGCTACACCTTC
CASSQDRIYGYTF
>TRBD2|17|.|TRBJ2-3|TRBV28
TGTGCCAGCAGTCCCCCAGGTGGGACTAGCGGCACAGATACGCAGTATTTT
CASSPPGGTSGTDTQYF
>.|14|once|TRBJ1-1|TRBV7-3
TGTGCCAGCAGCTTGGGGGGCGAGAACACTGAAGCTTTCTTT
CASSLGGENTEAFF
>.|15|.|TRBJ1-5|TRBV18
TGTGCCAGCTCACCATTTTCCCAAACAAATCAGCCCCAGCATTTT
CASSPFSQTNQPQHF
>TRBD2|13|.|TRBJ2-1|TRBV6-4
TGTGCCAGGAGGGACGGCGGGGGGGAAGTGCAGTTCTTC
CARRDGGGEVQFF
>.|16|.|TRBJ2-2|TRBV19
TGTGCCAGTAGTAGCGGTCAGGCCGCGAACACCGGGGAGCTGTTTTTT
CASSSGQAANTGELFF
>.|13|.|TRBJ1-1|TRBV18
TGTGCCAGCTCATCGACGGTGAACACTGAAGCTTTCTTT
CASSSTVNTEAFF
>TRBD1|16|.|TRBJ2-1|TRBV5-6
TGTGCCAGCAGCCAGTTGGACAGGGGTCCATACAATGAGCAGTTCTTC
CASSQLDRGPYNEQFF
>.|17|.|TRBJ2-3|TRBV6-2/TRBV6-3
TGTGCCAGCAGTTACTCGGGCAGCCCAACTAGCACAGATACGCAGTATTTT
CASSYSGSPTSTDTQYF
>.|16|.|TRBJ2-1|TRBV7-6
TGTGCCAGCAGCTTGCAGGGACAACCGGCGGTCTATGAGCAGTTCTTC
CASSLQGQPAVYEQFF
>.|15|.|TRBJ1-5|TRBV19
TGTGCCAGTAGTACAAGACAGCTTAGCAATCAGCCCCAGCATTTT
CASSTRQLSNQPQHF